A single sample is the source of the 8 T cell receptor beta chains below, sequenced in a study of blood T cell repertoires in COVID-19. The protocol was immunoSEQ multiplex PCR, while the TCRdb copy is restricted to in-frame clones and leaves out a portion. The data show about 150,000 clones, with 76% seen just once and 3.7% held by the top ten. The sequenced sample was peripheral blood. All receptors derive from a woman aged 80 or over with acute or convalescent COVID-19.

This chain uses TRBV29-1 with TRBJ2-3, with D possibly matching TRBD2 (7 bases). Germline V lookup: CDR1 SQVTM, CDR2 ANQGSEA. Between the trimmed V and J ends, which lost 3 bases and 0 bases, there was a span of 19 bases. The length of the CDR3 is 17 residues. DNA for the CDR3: TGCAGCGTTGATATAAGTGGGGGGGGCTTTAGCACAGATACGCAGTATTTT. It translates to CSVDISGGGFSTDTQYF.

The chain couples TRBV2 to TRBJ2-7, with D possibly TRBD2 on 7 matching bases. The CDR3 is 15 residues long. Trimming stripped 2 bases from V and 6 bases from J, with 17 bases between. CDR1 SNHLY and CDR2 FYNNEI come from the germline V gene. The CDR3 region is CASSERGGASLEQYF. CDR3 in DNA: TGTGCCAGCAGTGAAAGGGGGGGCGCCTCCCTCGAGCAGTACTTC.

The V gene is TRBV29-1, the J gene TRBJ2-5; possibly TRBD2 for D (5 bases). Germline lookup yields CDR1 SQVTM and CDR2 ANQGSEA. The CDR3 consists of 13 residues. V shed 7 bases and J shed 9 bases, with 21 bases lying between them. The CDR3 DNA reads TGCAGCGCCAAAGGGAACTCCATGGAGGCCCAGTACTTC. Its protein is CSAKGNSMEAQYF.

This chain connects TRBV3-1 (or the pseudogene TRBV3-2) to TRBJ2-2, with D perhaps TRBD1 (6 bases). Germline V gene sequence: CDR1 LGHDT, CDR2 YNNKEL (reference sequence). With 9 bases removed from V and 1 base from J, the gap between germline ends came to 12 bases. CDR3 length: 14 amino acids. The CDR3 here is CASLRGGNTGELFF. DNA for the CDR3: TGTGCCAGTTTAAGAGGGGGGAACACCGGGGAGCTGTTTTTT.

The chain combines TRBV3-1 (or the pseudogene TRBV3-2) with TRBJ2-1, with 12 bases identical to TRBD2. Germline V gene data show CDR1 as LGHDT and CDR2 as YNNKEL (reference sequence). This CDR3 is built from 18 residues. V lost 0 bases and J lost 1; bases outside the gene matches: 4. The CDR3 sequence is CASSQDALAGGSYNEQFF. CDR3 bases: TGTGCCAGCAGCCAAGATGCCCTAGCGGGAGGGTCCTACAATGAGCAGTTCTTC.

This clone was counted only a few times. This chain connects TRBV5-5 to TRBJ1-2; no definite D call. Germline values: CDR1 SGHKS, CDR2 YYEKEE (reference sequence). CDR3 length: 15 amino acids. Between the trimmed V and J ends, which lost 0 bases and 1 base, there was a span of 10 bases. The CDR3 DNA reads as TGTGCCAGCAGCTTGGCCAGAGGATTTAACTATGGCTACACCTTC. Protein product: CASSLARGFNYGYTF.

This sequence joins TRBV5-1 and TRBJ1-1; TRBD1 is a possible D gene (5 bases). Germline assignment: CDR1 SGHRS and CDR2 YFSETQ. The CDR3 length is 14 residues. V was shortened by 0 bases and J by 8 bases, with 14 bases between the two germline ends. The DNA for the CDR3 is TGCGCCAGCAGCTTGGCTTTAGGAGGGGCCGAAGCTTTCTTT. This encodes CASSLALGGAEAFF.

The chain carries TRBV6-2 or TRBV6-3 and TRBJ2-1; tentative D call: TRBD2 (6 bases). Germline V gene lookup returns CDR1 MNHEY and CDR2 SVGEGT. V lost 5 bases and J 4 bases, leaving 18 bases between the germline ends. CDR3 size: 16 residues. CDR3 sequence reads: CASSPGLTPLYNEQFF. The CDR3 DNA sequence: TGTGCCAGCAGTCCGGGACTCACCCCGCTATACAATGAGCAGTTCTTC.